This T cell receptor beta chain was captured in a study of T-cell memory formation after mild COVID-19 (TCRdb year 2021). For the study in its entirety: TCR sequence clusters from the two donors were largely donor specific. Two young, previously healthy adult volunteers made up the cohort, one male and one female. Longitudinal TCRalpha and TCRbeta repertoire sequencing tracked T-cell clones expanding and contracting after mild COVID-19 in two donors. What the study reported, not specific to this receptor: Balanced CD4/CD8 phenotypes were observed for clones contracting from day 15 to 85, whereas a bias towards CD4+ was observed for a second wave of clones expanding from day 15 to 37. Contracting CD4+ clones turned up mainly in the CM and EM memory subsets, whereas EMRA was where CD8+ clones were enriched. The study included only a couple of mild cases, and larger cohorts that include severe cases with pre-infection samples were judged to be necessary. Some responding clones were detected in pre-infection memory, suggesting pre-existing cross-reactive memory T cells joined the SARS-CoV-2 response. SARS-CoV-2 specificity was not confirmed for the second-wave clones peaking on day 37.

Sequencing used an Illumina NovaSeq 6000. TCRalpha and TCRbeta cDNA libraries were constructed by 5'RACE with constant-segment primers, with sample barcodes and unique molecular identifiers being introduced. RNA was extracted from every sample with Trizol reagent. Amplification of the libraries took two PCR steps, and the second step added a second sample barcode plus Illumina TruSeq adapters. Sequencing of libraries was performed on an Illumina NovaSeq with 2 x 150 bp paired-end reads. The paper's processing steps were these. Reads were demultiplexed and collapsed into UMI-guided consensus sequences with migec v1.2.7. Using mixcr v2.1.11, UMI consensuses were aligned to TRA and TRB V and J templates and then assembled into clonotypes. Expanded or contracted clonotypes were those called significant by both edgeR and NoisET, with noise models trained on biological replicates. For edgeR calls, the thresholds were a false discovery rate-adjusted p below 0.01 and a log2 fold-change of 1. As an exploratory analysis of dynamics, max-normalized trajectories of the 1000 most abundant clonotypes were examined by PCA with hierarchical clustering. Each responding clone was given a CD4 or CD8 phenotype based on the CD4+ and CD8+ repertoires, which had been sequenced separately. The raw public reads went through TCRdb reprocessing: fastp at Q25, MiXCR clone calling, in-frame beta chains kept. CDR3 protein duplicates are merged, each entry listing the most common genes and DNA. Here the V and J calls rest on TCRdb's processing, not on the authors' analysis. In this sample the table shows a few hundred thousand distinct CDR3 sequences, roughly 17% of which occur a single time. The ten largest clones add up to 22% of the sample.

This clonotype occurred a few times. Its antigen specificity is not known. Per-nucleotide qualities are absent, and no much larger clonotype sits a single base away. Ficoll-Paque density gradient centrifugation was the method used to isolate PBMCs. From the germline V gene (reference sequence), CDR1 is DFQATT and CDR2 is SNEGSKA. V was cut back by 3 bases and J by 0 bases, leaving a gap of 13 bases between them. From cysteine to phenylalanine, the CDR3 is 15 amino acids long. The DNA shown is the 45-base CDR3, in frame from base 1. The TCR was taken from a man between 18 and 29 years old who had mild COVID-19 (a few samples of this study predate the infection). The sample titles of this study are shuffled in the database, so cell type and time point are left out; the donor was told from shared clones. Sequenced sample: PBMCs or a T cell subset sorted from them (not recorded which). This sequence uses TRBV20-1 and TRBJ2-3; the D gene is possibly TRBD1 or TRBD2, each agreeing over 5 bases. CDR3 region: CSASGEQGSTDTQYF. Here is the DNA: TGCAGTGCTAGTGGGGAGCAGGGAAGCACAGATACGCAGTATTTT.